What follows are 21 T cell receptor beta chains derived from one specimen sequenced in a study of T-cell reconstitution after alpha-beta-depleted transplantation in children. Construction of the TCRbeta library involved unique molecular identifiers. TCRdb itself ran the PCR reads through MiXCR, one entry per CDR3 protein. The sample has about 540,000 distinct CDR3 sequences, 25% to 30% seen once; the top ten hold just over 35%. This material consisted of PBMCs, taken before TCRalphabeta/CD19-depleted stem cell transplant. The receptors here all came from a boy less than two years old with Wiskott-Aldrich syndrome, due to receive a stem cell transplant.

The chain couples TRBV12-3 or TRBV12-4 to TRBJ2-1; 9 positions match TRBD2. The CDR3 is made up of 17 amino acids. Unmatched junction bases numbered 16, after V lost 6 bases and J lost 7 bases. CDR3 loop: CASSPIRLAAWFNEQFF. As DNA, the CDR3 is TGTGCCAGCAGCCCTATTCGACTAGCGGCTTGGTTTAATGAGCAGTTCTTC.

The V call is TRBV20-1, the J call TRBJ1-5, with 7 positions matching TRBD1. J gave up 4 bases and V 6 bases, and 12 bases lay outside the gene matches. CDR1 DFQATT and CDR2 SNEGSKA come from the germline V gene (reference sequence). The CDR3 totals 15 residues. As DNA, the CDR3 is TGCAGTGCCCGGACGGCACAGGGGAATAATCAGCCCCAGCATTTT. As protein: CSARTAQGNNQPQHF.

This sequence joins TRBV25-1 and TRBJ2-7; D is ambiguous. The CDR3 is 12 residues long. Germline V gene data show CDR1 as MGHDK and CDR2 as SYGVNS. V lost 3 bases and J lost 7, with 10 bases in between. The chain's CDR3 is CASSDLVGEQYF. In DNA form, the CDR3 reads TGTGCCAGCAGTGACTTAGTGGGGGAGCAGTACTTC.

This clonotype was counted a few times. The V gene is TRBV11-2, the J gene TRBJ1-2, with D unresolved. The CDR3 spans 15 residues. Trimming cost V 6 bases and J 4 bases, with 18 bases left between them. The germline V gene has CDR1 SGHAT and CDR2 FQNNGV. CDR3 protein: CASRPVVTQPYGYTF. CDR3 in DNA: TGTGCCAGCAGACCAGTCGTGACACAACCCTATGGCTACACCTTC.

Only a few counts were recorded for this clonotype. The gene calls are TRBV3-1 and TRBJ2-6, with 12 bases lining up with TRBD1. The trim removed 5 bases at V and 4 bases at J, leaving 6 bases unmatched. The CDR3 has 17 residues. Germline loops: CDR1 LGHDT, CDR2 YNNKEL (reference sequence). The CDR3 DNA is TGTGCCAGCAGCGCCCGGGACAGGGGGCTAGGGGCCAACGTCCTGACTTTC. Its translation: CASSARDRGLGANVLTF.

This sequence joins TRBV6-1 and TRBJ2-5; 8 positions match TRBD1. CDR1 MNHNS and CDR2 SASEGT come from the germline V gene. The J segment lost 0 bases and the V segment lost 6 bases, leaving 3 bases of the junction unmatched. The CDR3 consists of 14 residues. DNA for the CDR3: TGTGCCAGCAGCGACAGGGGACACCAAGAGACCCAGTACTTC. Protein: CASSDRGHQETQYF.

Written as DNA, the CDR3 is TGTGCCAGCAGCCGTAGTGCCGGGGAGCTGTTTTTT. The encoded protein is CASSRSAGELFF. This rearrangement joins TRBV6-5 to TRBJ2-2; D is undetermined. Germline V lookup: CDR1 MNHEY, CDR2 SVGAGI. With 6 bases removed from V and 6 bases from J, the gap between germline ends came to 8 bases. The CDR3 is made up of 12 amino acids.

This clonotype was seen repeatedly, ten times or more. The chain uses TRBV27 and TRBJ2-1, with 10 bases that match TRBD2. V was pared by 2 bases and J by 4 bases, with 5 bases of the junction left unmatched. This CDR3 spans 16 amino acids. Germline loops: CDR1 MNHEY, CDR2 SMNVEV (reference sequence). CDR3 nucleotides: TGTGCCAGCAGTTTACGGACTAGCGGAGGTTACAATGAGCAGTTCTTC. Translation: CASSLRTSGGYNEQFF.

The V gene is TRBV12-3 or TRBV12-4, the J gene TRBJ2-5; D not resolved. Trimming took off 2 bases at V and 0 bases at J, with 4 bases between the two ends. The CDR3 runs 13 residues. The CDR3 sequence: CASSLSNQETQYF. The CDR3 DNA follows: TGTGCCAGCAGTTTATCTAACCAAGAGACCCAGTACTTC.

This chain links TRBV20-1 with TRBJ2-7; 11 nucleotides agree with TRBD2. V dropped 5 bases and J dropped 0; count of bases not matched to a gene: 6. Looked up from germline, CDR1 is DFQATT and CDR2 is SNEGSKA (reference sequence). CDR3 length: 15 residues. In DNA form, the CDR3 reads TGCAGTGCTCTTCTAGCGGGAGGTAGCTCCTACGAGCAGTACTTC. This encodes CSALLAGGSSYEQYF.

V usage is TRBV12-3 or TRBV12-4 and J usage is TRBJ2-2, with TRBD1 identical over 9 bases. This CDR3 region has 15 residues. Trimming removed 10 bases from V and 7 bases from J; junction bases left unmatched: 13. In DNA form, the CDR3 reads TGTGCCACCCAACCGGGACAGGGCTTAAGCGGGGAGCTGTTTTTT. As protein: CATQPGQGLSGELFF.

The chain combines TRBV5-1 with TRBJ1-1; weak D call: TRBD1 (6 bases). The CDR3 sequence is 14 residues long. Trimming pared 4 bases from V and 2 bases from J, leaving 12 bases between. From germline, CDR1 is SGHRS and CDR2 YFSETQ. The chain's CDR3 is CASSTGHGNTEAFF. Here the CDR3 DNA reads TGCGCCAGCAGCACGGGACACGGAAACACTGAAGCTTTCTTT.

The chain has TRBV6-1 and TRBJ2-1; 14 bases agree with TRBD2. The CDR3 sequence is 16 residues long. J lost 7 bases, V lost 6 bases, and 8 bases had no gene match. CDR1 MNHNS and CDR2 SASEGT come from the germline V gene. The CDR3 nucleotides read TGTGCCAGCAGCCGCCCCGGGACTAGCGGGAGAAATGAGCAGTTCTTC. Residues: CASSRPGTSGRNEQFF.

The chain combines TRBV12-3 or TRBV12-4 with TRBJ2-5; D is undetermined. The CDR3 spans 15 residues. Trimming cost V 6 bases and J 5 bases, with 19 bases left between them. CDR3 sequence (DNA): TGTGCCAGCAGCGCTTCGACCTCAGCGAGGGAGACCCAGTACTTC. It encodes CASSASTSARETQYF.

This chain connects TRBV7-6 to TRBJ2-3; D may be TRBD2 (5 bases). Germline lookup yields CDR1 SGHVS and CDR2 FNYEAQ. The CDR3 runs 14 residues. V was trimmed by 2 bases and J by 2 bases, leaving 8 bases between them. CDR3 residues: CASSLRAATDTQYF. The CDR3 coding sequence is TGTGCCAGCAGCTTACGAGCGGCCACAGATACGCAGTATTTT.

The V call is TRBV11-2, the J call TRBJ2-3; no reliable D call. The ends were cut back, 6 bases at V and 5 bases at J, with 12 bases in the middle. In germline, CDR1 is SGHAT, CDR2 FQNNGV. There are 13 residues in the CDR3. DNA for the CDR3: TGTGCCAGCAGTTTCATGGGTGAAGATACGCAGTATTTT. This codes for CASSFMGEDTQYF.

The chain joins TRBV28 to TRBJ2-7; D might be TRBD2 (6 bases). The CDR3 sequence is 14 residues long. Germline lookup yields CDR1 MDHEN and CDR2 SYDVKM. V was clipped by 8 bases and J by 3 bases, with 17 bases between them. CDR3 region: CASSFVPGDYEQYF. CDR3 sequence (DNA): TGTGCCAGCTCCTTCGTCCCGGGGGACTACGAGCAGTACTTC.

The rearrangement links TRBV5-6 to TRBJ2-7; perhaps TRBD1 as D (5 bases). The germline V gene has CDR1 SGHDT and CDR2 YYEEEE. This CDR3 region has 16 residues. V lost 7 bases, J lost 5 bases, and 25 bases lay in between. The DNA for the CDR3 is TGTGCCAGCCATCATCAGGGCCGGGTCGGGTTAGACGAGCAGTACTTC. It translates to CASHHQGRVGLDEQYF.

This clonotype was seen only a few times. V usage is TRBV20-1 and J usage is TRBJ2-3, with D perhaps TRBD1 (6 bases). This CDR3 is 14 amino acids long. Germline assignment: CDR1 DFQATT and CDR2 SNEGSKA (reference sequence). V lost 4 bases, J lost 2 bases, and 13 bases lay in between. Written as DNA, the CDR3 is TGCAGTGCTATCCCGGGACAAAACACAGATACGCAGTATTTT. It specifies CSAIPGQNTDTQYF.

The genes are TRBV24-1 and TRBJ2-7; possible D gene TRBD2, 6 bases. The CDR3 has 13 amino acids. Per germline, CDR1 KGHDR and CDR2 SFDVKD. Trimming took 3 bases from V and 5 from J, leaving 10 bases between them. CDR3 sequence (DNA): TGTGCCACCAGTGATCCGGGGGACCACGAGCAGTACTTC. Translating gives CATSDPGDHEQYF.

CDR3 nucleotides: TGCAGTGCTAGTCAGGTGGATACGCAGTATTTT. It codes for CSASQVDTQYF. V gene TRBV20-1 combines with J gene TRBJ2-3; no firm D call. Germline CDR1 DFQATT, CDR2 SNEGSKA (reference sequence). The V gene lost 3 bases and the J gene lost 6 bases, with 7 bases spanning the gap. CDR3 length equals 11 residues.